These T cell receptor beta chains were read from a single sample in a study of cytomegalovirus exposure and HLA in healthy donors. Some clones are missing from TCRdb's copy, which holds only in-frame ones; the method was immunoSEQ multiplex PCR. The profile shows over 150,000 clones, roughly 87% of them singletons. Sequencing was performed on PBMCs. These receptors were obtained from a woman aged 25 to 39 in good health and CMV-seronegative. Each CDR3 is given with its conserved first and last residue. The D gene is left open where the match is weak. Size values are once, few and many counts, or a class for expanded clones, and some rows have none.

v_call	d_call	j_call	clone_size	cdr3_aa	cdr3_nt
TRBV29-1	-	TRBJ2-5	-	CSVEERGGAGVVKETQYF	TGCAGCGTTGAAGAAAGGGGGGGCGCAGGGGTCGTGAAAGAGACCCAGTACTTC
TRBV6-1	-	TRBJ1-5	-	CASSEYPTGMRGNQPQHF	TGTGCCAGCAGTGAATACCCCACAGGGATGAGGGGCAATCAGCCCCAGCATTTT
TRBV10-3	-	TRBJ2-2	-	CAISQPQGGGELFF	TGTGCCATCAGTCAACCCCAGGGCGGCGGGGAGCTGTTTTTT
TRBV6-1	-	TRBJ1-3	few	CASRSWDNSGNTIYF	TGTGCCAGCCGCTCGTGGGACAACTCTGGAAACACCATATATTTT
TRBV10-2	TRBD2	TRBJ2-3	few	CASSEASGSTDTQYF	TGCGCCAGCAGTGAAGCTAGCGGGAGCACAGATACGCAGTATTTT
TRBV5-6	TRBD1	TRBJ2-4	few	CASSLRTGKNIQYF	TGTGCCAGCAGCTTGAGGACAGGCAAAAACATTCAGTACTTC
TRBV30	-	TRBJ2-1	-	CAWSVPPGLTYNEQFF	TGTGCCTGGAGTGTGCCTCCGGGACTTACTTACAATGAGCAGTTCTTC
TRBV18	TRBD2	TRBJ2-3	-	CASSQYSGRNTDTQYF	TGTGCCAGCTCACAATACAGCGGGAGGAACACAGATACGCAGTATTTT
TRBV28	TRBD2	TRBJ2-7	once	CASSSGGGEYEQYF	TGTGCCAGCAGTTCCGGCGGGGGGGAGTACGAGCAGTACTTC
TRBV10-1	-	TRBJ2-1	-	CASSEAAEYNEQFF	TGCGCCAGCAGTGAGGCGGCGGAATACAATGAGCAGTTCTTC
TRBV29-1	TRBD1	TRBJ2-7	-	CSVRDSSYEQYF	TGCAGCGTTAGGGACAGCTCCTACGAGCAGTACTTC
TRBV15	TRBD1	TRBJ2-2	once	CATSRDTGAGELFF	TGTGCCACCAGCAGAGATACAGGGGCCGGGGAGCTGTTTTTT
TRBV5-4	TRBD2	TRBJ2-5	-	CASSTGLAGAETQYF	TGTGCCAGCAGCACCGGACTAGCGGGAGCAGAGACCCAGTACTTC
TRBV12-5	-	TRBJ2-7	-	CASGLVLPERYEQYF	TGTGCTAGTGGTTTGGTACTTCCCGAGAGGTACGAGCAGTACTTC
TRBV28	-	TRBJ2-7	-	CASSFRAGEQYF	TGTGCCAGCAGTTTTAGGGCGGGGGAGCAGTACTTC
TRBV9	TRBD2	TRBJ2-1	-	CASSVVGGIAGGLNEQFF	TGTGCCAGCAGCGTAGTGGGTGGGATAGCGGGGGGGCTAAATGAGCAGTTCTTC
TRBV7-9	-	TRBJ2-3	-	CASSFPVERITDTQYF	TGTGCCAGCAGCTTTCCGGTGGAGCGGATCACAGATACGCAGTATTTT
TRBV7-8	-	TRBJ2-3	-	CASSPLLDTQYF	TGTGCCAGCAGCCCCCTTCTAGATACGCAGTATTTT
TRBV5-1	TRBD1	TRBJ2-1	few	CASTLDGTGSLNEQFF	TGCGCCAGCACCCTTGATGGGACAGGGTCACTCAATGAGCAGTTCTTC
TRBV5-6	-	TRBJ1-4	-	CASSSRGYDEKLFF	TGTGCCAGCAGCTCTAGAGGGTACGATGAAAAACTGTTTTTT